This is a list of T cell receptor beta chains from one sample in a study of T cell responses to AZD1222 COVID-19 vaccine. Using immunoSEQ multiplex PCR, the repertoire was profiled, and TCRdb retains in-frame clones only, with some absent. Counted here are 130,000 to 150,000 clones, approximately 88% occurring once; the ten biggest clones make up about 16%. Sample: peripheral blood, taken on day 0 of AZD1222 vaccination. The receptor source for this set is an adult in good health. The CDR3 runs from the conserved cysteine through the conserved F or W. The order of the fields is CDR3 protein, V gene, CDR3 length, J gene.

CDR3: CASSQASGRAGGYTF
V: TRBV4-3
length: 15
J: TRBJ1-2

CDR3: CASSSGGYTF
V: TRBV6-5
length: 10
J: TRBJ1-2

CDR3: CASSQERRGRSTPLHF
V: TRBV3-1/TRBV3-2
length: 16
J: TRBJ1-6

CDR3: CASSPGGGYEQYF
V: TRBV9
length: 13
J: TRBJ2-7

CDR3: CASSPLRESPLHF
V: TRBV27
length: 13
J: TRBJ1-6

CDR3: CASSVEGGRYNYGYTF
V: TRBV9
length: 16
J: TRBJ1-2

CDR3: CAWSVLEGTQYF
V: TRBV30
length: 12
J: TRBJ2-3

CDR3: CASSPEGTSYGYTF
V: TRBV5-6
length: 14
J: TRBJ1-2

CDR3: CASTPDGYSNQPQHF
V: TRBV19
length: 15
J: TRBJ1-5

CDR3: CASSLGTSGTREQYF
V: TRBV11-2
length: 15
J: TRBJ2-7

CDR3: CATGGRNNSPLHF
V: TRBV3-1/TRBV3-2
length: 13
J: TRBJ1-6

CDR3: CASSSAGYEQFF
V: TRBV7-2
length: 12
J: TRBJ2-1

CDR3: CASSLKGGGYTF
V: TRBV27
length: 12
J: TRBJ1-2

CDR3: CASSQGGGTEAFF
V: TRBV3-1/TRBV3-2
length: 13
J: TRBJ1-1

CDR3: CASSIARRASSYEQYF
V: TRBV2
length: 16
J: TRBJ2-7

CDR3: CASSATRHTYNEQFF
V: TRBV5-4
length: 15
J: TRBJ2-1

CDR3: CASSPDELYGYTF
V: TRBV7-6
length: 13
J: TRBJ1-2

CDR3: CATSRGGGDVGGYTF
V: TRBV15
length: 15
J: TRBJ1-2

CDR3: CASSTGGSNYGYTF
V: TRBV19
length: 14
J: TRBJ1-2

CDR3: CASSLMRDLAKNIQYF
V: TRBV13
length: 16
J: TRBJ2-4

CDR3: CASSGGTGGRADTQYF
V: TRBV5-4
length: 16
J: TRBJ2-3

CDR3: CASSLRSTEAFF
V: TRBV7-8
length: 12
J: TRBJ1-1

CDR3: CASSFGGNPYEQYF
V: TRBV7-2
length: 14
J: TRBJ2-7

CDR3: CASSLEGLTVEAFF
V: TRBV11-2
length: 14
J: TRBJ1-1

CDR3: CASSHARTPSQPQHF
V: TRBV7-8
length: 15
J: TRBJ1-5

CDR3: CASLDAFLSYNEQFF
V: TRBV28
length: 15
J: TRBJ2-1

CDR3: CASSSRTSGGGYNEQFF
V: TRBV7-6
length: 17
J: TRBJ2-1

CDR3: CASFGQGLSTDTQYF
V: TRBV28
length: 15
J: TRBJ2-3

CDR3: CASSLNRGRGAFF
V: TRBV28
length: 13
J: TRBJ1-1

CDR3: CASSLVSGNGYTF
V: TRBV5-4
length: 13
J: TRBJ1-2

CDR3: CASSQVSAGRSAAFF
V: TRBV3-1/TRBV3-2
length: 15
J: TRBJ1-1

CDR3: CATAGFGQNYGYTF
V: TRBV7-2
length: 14
J: TRBJ1-2

CDR3: CASSLLGMGRGGYTF
V: TRBV11-2
length: 15
J: TRBJ1-2

CDR3: CASSQVATGLNTEAFF
V: TRBV4-1
length: 16
J: TRBJ1-1

CDR3: CASSQESFVGDGGYTF
V: TRBV3-1/TRBV3-2
length: 16
J: TRBJ1-2

CDR3: CAQSEGHPYNEQFF
V: TRBV30
length: 14
J: TRBJ2-1

CDR3: CASRYGSTDTQYF
V: TRBV5-1
length: 13
J: TRBJ2-3

CDR3: CASSRTVTHEQYF
V: TRBV2
length: 13
J: TRBJ2-7

CDR3: CASSHLIGELFF
V: TRBV6-6
length: 12
J: TRBJ2-2

CDR3: CASSRMPQPQHF
V: TRBV6-2/TRBV6-3
length: 12
J: TRBJ1-5

CDR3: CASSLISYEQYF
V: TRBV7-8
length: 12
J: TRBJ2-7

CDR3: CASSPGNSRYNEQFF
V: TRBV7-6
length: 15
J: TRBJ2-1

CDR3: CASSPPRTGAGGTDTQYF
V: TRBV18
length: 18
J: TRBJ2-3

CDR3: CASRQLALSTDTQYF
V: TRBV2
length: 15
J: TRBJ2-3